One sample yielded the 31 T cell receptor beta chains listed below, sequenced in a study of OX40 agonist ivuxolimab in advanced cancers. Sequencing was performed with immunoSEQ multiplex PCR; in TCRdb, only in-frame clones are kept and a portion is missing. The data show 30,000 to 40,000 clones, around 89% seen once. The specimen was CD4+ or CD8+ T cells sorted from blood, collected in a trial of the OX40 agonist ivuxolimab. These TCRs come from an adult with an advanced solid tumor such as melanoma, head and neck, liver or kidney cancer.

The genes are TRBV11-1 and TRBJ1-1; D not certain. Germline CDR1 SGHAT, CDR2 FQDESV (reference sequence). Trimming stripped 1 base from V and 0 bases from J, with 3 bases between. This CDR3 contains 13 residues. CDR3 loop: CASSLGVNTEAFF. The CDR3 region has the DNA TGTGCCAGCAGCTTAGGGGTGAACACTGAAGCTTTCTTT.

The chain uses TRBV30 and TRBJ1-2, with D possibly being TRBD1 (5 bases). With 1 base removed from V and 4 bases from J, the gap between germline ends came to 19 bases. This CDR3 is 16 amino acids long. Germline V gives CDR1 GTSNPN, CDR2 SVGIG (reference sequence). The CDR3 DNA reads as TGTGCCTGGAGTGATGGAACAGGAGGAGGGTTCTATGGCTACACCTTC. Protein sequence: CAWSDGTGGGFYGYTF.

J is TRBJ2-7 and V is TRBV6-5, with D perhaps given as TRBD1 or TRBD2 (5 bases each). Per the germline V gene, CDR1 is MNHEY and CDR2 is SVGAGI. Deletions cut 4 bases from V and 3 bases from J, with 16 bases between. This CDR3 contains 15 residues. The DNA of the CDR3 is TGTGCCAGCAGTTTCGGGACCCCTACGTACTACGAGCAGTACTTC. It specifies CASSFGTPTYYEQYF.

This clone showed up just once. The chain recombines TRBV10-1 with TRBJ2-1; TRBD1 matches 9 bases. V lost 3 bases, J lost 2 bases, and 2 bases stayed unmatched. CDR3 length equals 15 residues. Germline-derived CDR1 and CDR2 are WNHNN and SYGVQD (reference sequence). The CDR3 sequence is CASSETGGAYNEQFF. CDR3 nucleotides: TGCGCCAGCAGTGAAACAGGGGGCGCCTACAATGAGCAGTTCTTC.

The CDR3 spells CATEAGANEQFF. CDR3 DNA sequence: TGTGCCACCGAGGCGGGGGCGAATGAGCAGTTCTTC. The gene calls are TRBV15 and TRBJ2-1; TRBD2 might be the D (7 bases). This CDR3 region has 12 residues. The germline V and J ends were trimmed by 8 bases and 7 bases, with 12 bases remaining between them. Germline V CDR1 and CDR2: LNHNV, YYDKDF (reference sequence).

For this clone: The sample contains more than one DNA sequence encoding this CDR3. This sequence joins TRBV9 and TRBJ1-1; TRBD1 agrees at 7 bases. CDR3 size: 13 residues. With 0 bases clipped from V and 7 bases from J, the junction kept 3 bases outside the gene matches. Looked up from germline, CDR1 is SGDLS and CDR2 is YYNGEE. Written as DNA, the CDR3 is TGTGCCAGCAGCGTAGACAGGGGTGGTGAAGCTTTCTTT. It is translated as CASSVDRGGEAFF.

The V gene is TRBV7-9, the J gene TRBJ2-5; D unclear. Trimming took 4 bases from V and 5 from J, leaving 5 bases between them. CDR1 and CDR2 (germline): SEHNR, FQNEAQ (reference sequence). This CDR3 region has 11 residues. CDR3 in amino acids: CASSSEETQYF. The CDR3 bases are TGTGCCAGCAGCTCTGAGGAGACCCAGTACTTC.

The rearrangement uses TRBV9 and TRBJ1-3; D uncertain. The germline CDR1 and CDR2 sequences are SGDLS and YYNGEE. The germline V and J ends were trimmed by 4 bases and 8 bases, with 16 bases remaining between them. The CDR3 runs to 14 residues. CDR3 amino acids: CASSFTGLEDTIYF. The CDR3 bases are TGTGCCAGCAGCTTCACCGGGCTGGAGGACACCATATATTTT.

V gene TRBV6-6 combines with J gene TRBJ2-7; TRBD1 agrees at 8 bases. Looked up from germline, CDR1 is MNHNY and CDR2 is SVGAGI (reference sequence). V was pared by 1 base and J by 5 bases, with 7 bases of the junction left unmatched. The CDR3 spans 15 residues. The CDR3 is CASSYWGQAGNEQYF. DNA for the CDR3: TGTGCCAGCAGTTACTGGGGACAGGCGGGCAACGAGCAGTACTTC.

The chain carries TRBV19 and TRBJ1-1; D is unclear. The CDR3 has 16 amino acids. Trimming shortened V by 8 bases and J by 0 bases, and 19 bases separated the two germline ends. Germline assignment: CDR1 LNHDA and CDR2 SQIVND (reference sequence). The CDR3 coding sequence is TGTGCCAGTTCACCCACTGGGGTGACCGTGAACACTGAAGCTTTCTTT. Translating it yields CASSPTGVTVNTEAFF.

The chain recombines TRBV4-3 with TRBJ2-1; D call uncertain. V lost 0 bases and J 0 bases, leaving 6 bases between the germline ends. This CDR3 comprises 15 residues. CDR1 is LGHNA and CDR2 is YSLEER in the germline V gene. The CDR3 DNA reads TGCGCCAGCAGCCAAGAGGCGAGCTCCTACAATGAGCAGTTCTTC. Protein product: CASSQEASSYNEQFF.

The V call is TRBV5-3, the J call TRBJ2-7, with D tentatively TRBD1 or TRBD2 (5 bases each). TRBV5-3 is recorded as an ORF, its role being uncertain. Trimming cost V 3 bases and J 3 bases, with 25 bases left between them. There are 18 residues in the CDR3. CDR3 loop: CARSSGGERWGCVYEQYF. In DNA form, the CDR3 reads TGTGCCAGAAGCTCAGGTGGGGAGAGGTGGGGGTGCGTCTACGAGCAGTACTTC.

This sequence joins TRBV6-1 and TRBJ1-6, with D unclear. V dropped 1 base and J dropped 7 bases, with 14 bases sitting between them. In germline, CDR1 is MNHNS, CDR2 SASEGT. The CDR3 covers 16 residues. CDR3 coding DNA: TGTGCCAGCAGTGAAGAGGTCTTCCTCAGGAATTCACCCCTCCACTTT. It specifies CASSEEVFLRNSPLHF.

V is TRBV4-1 and J is TRBJ2-1; D remains ambiguous. Germline loops: CDR1 MGHRA, CDR2 YSYEKL. The CDR3 totals 15 residues. V gave up 1 base and J gave up 2 bases, with 9 bases separating them. CDR3 coding DNA: TGCGCCAGCAGCCAAGGTAACACAGCCTACAATGAGCAGTTCTTC. Translating it yields CASSQGNTAYNEQFF.

The chain is built from TRBV5-1 and TRBJ1-3; D call uncertain. Germline V gene lookup returns CDR1 SGHRS and CDR2 YFSETQ. Trimming pared 7 bases from V and 0 bases from J, leaving 8 bases between. The CDR3 sequence is 13 residues long. Written as DNA, the CDR3 is TGCGCCAGCGAGCCAGACTCTGGAAACACCATATATTTT. Protein sequence: CASEPDSGNTIYF.

V usage is TRBV7-9 and J usage is TRBJ2-5; TRBD2 matches at 8 bases. J was trimmed by 4 bases and V by 4 bases; bases with no gene match: 2. CDR3 length: 13 amino acids. Germline V lookup: CDR1 SEHNR, CDR2 FQNEAQ (reference sequence). CDR3 nucleotides: TGTGCCAGCAGCTCCGGGGGGGTAGAGACCCAGTACTTC. Encoded protein: CASSSGGVETQYF.

The V and J genes are TRBV27 and TRBJ2-7; 8 bases agree with TRBD1. Germline assignment: CDR1 MNHEY and CDR2 SMNVEV (reference sequence). Unmatched junction bases numbered 12, after V lost 4 bases and J lost 4 bases. There are 16 residues in the CDR3. Here the CDR3 reads CASSSRQGIAGYEQYF. The DNA of the CDR3 is TGTGCCAGCAGTTCTCGACAGGGGATAGCTGGATACGAGCAGTACTTC.

The genes are TRBV4-1 and TRBJ1-1, with no clear D. The germline CDR1 and CDR2 sequences are MGHRA and YSYEKL. The CDR3 spans 14 residues. V was pared by 0 bases and J by 1 base, with 6 bases between. The chain's CDR3 is CASSQDSGNTEAFF. CDR3 nucleotide sequence: TGCGCCAGCAGCCAAGATTCGGGGAACACTGAAGCTTTCTTT.

The chain has TRBV28 and TRBJ1-1; TRBD1 matches 10 bases. The CDR3 covers 18 residues. Germline trimming cut 3 bases from V and 3 bases from J; bases unmatched to any gene: 13. Per the germline V gene, CDR1 is MDHEN and CDR2 is SYDVKM. CDR3 in amino acids: CASSFDSFRQGAHTEAFF. CDR3 DNA: TGTGCCAGCAGTTTTGATAGTTTCCGACAGGGGGCTCACACTGAAGCTTTCTTT.

The chain is built from TRBV7-9 and TRBJ2-2; perhaps TRBD1 as D (5 bases). The CDR3 consists of 15 residues. Germline CDR1 is SEHNR and CDR2 is FQNEAQ (reference sequence). V gave up 1 base and J gave up 0 bases, with 6 bases separating them. CDR3 in amino acids: CASSLGGANTGELFF. CDR3 bases: TGTGCCAGCAGCTTAGGGGGCGCGAACACCGGGGAGCTGTTTTTT.

The J gene is TRBJ2-3, the V gene TRBV2; possible D gene TRBD1, 5 bases. Germline lookup yields CDR1 SNHLY and CDR2 FYNNEI. The length of the CDR3 is 13 residues. V lost 8 bases and J lost 4, with 13 bases in between. CDR3 coding DNA: TGTGCCAGCCGAGACAGTATTGCAGATACGCAGTATTTT. It codes for CASRDSIADTQYF.

This chain uses TRBV4-1 with TRBJ1-5; D remains unclear. The CDR3 runs to 13 residues. V lost 3 bases and J lost 5, with 8 bases in between. Germline-derived CDR1 and CDR2 are MGHRA and YSYEKL. The CDR3 region has the DNA TGCGCCAGCAGCCAGAGCAAATATCAGCCCCAGCATTTT. Translating it yields CASSQSKYQPQHF.

CDR3 loop: CASSQAGGTGELFF. CDR3 DNA: TGTGCCAGCAGCCAGGCGGGAGGTACCGGGGAGCTGTTTTTT. The chain carries TRBV14 and TRBJ2-2; 8 bases align to TRBD2. This CDR3 has 14 amino acids. With 3 bases clipped from V and 5 bases from J, the junction kept 2 bases outside the gene matches. Germline CDR1 SGHDN, CDR2 FVKESK.

CDR3 protein: CASSPQGAGTEAFF. The CDR3, as DNA: TGTGCCAGCAGCCCTCAGGGGGCTGGCACTGAAGCTTTCTTT. The J gene is TRBJ1-1, the V gene TRBV6-5, with 8 bases fitting TRBD1. The V and J ends lost 6 bases and 4 bases, in that order; junction bases with no gene match: 7. The CDR3 spans 14 residues. The germline gives CDR1 MNHEY, CDR2 SVGAGI.

The rearrangement uses TRBV5-1 and TRBJ2-7; 8 positions agree with TRBD2. Trimming took 0 bases from V and 2 from J; bases not matched to a gene: 10. Germline lookup yields CDR1 SGHRS and CDR2 YFSETQ. CDR3 length: 17 amino acids. CDR3 in amino acids: CASSLATSGELTYEQYF. The CDR3 DNA is TGCGCCAGCAGCTTGGCCACTAGCGGCGAACTTACCTACGAGCAGTACTTC.

The gene calls are TRBV7-9 and TRBJ2-5; 10 positions match TRBD1. CDR1 is SEHNR and CDR2 is FQNEAQ in the germline V gene (reference sequence). The ends lost 7 bases at V and 5 bases at J; junction bases unmatched: 10. This CDR3 region has 15 residues. The CDR3 DNA reads TGTGCCAGCACCTCCACCGGACAGGGGGGGGAGACCCAGTACTTC. Its translation: CASTSTGQGGETQYF.

This clone was recorded once. J is TRBJ2-1 and V is TRBV9; 7 nucleotides align to TRBD2. Losses at the gene ends were 3 bases for V and 7 bases for J; bases not matched to a gene: 10. The CDR3 length is 15 residues. From germline, CDR1 is SGDLS and CDR2 YYNGEE. CDR3 in DNA: TGTGCCAGCAGCGCACTCCCGGGGGGAGGGAATGAGCAGTTCTTC. Translating gives CASSALPGGGNEQFF. Together with reference TRBV9 and TRBJ2-1, the CDR3 gives the full variable domain: DSGVTQTPKHLITATGQRVTLRCSPRSGDLSVYWYQQSLDQGLQFLIQYYNGEERAKGNILERFSAQQFPDLHSELNLSSLELGDSALYFCASSALPGGGNEQFFGPGTRLTVL.

The chain joins TRBV9 to TRBJ2-6; no definite D call. Germline-derived CDR1 and CDR2 are SGDLS and YYNGEE. V was shortened by 3 bases and J by 3 bases, with 7 bases between the two germline ends. This CDR3 is 14 amino acids long. The CDR3 is CASSASGGANVLTF. The CDR3 DNA reads TGTGCCAGCAGCGCGAGTGGTGGGGCCAACGTCCTGACTTTC.

This clone was seen a few times. The rearrangement links TRBV9 to TRBJ1-6; TRBD1 agrees at 10 bases. The CDR3 has 15 residues. The germline CDR1 and CDR2 sequences are SGDLS and YYNGEE. The trim removed 3 bases at V and 14 bases at J, leaving 11 bases unmatched. The CDR3 sequence: CASSAGTGVGKALHF. The CDR3, as DNA: TGTGCCAGCAGCGCCGGGACAGGGGTCGGAAAAGCCCTCCACTTT.

This clone was picked up one time. Other DNA sequences in the same sample also yield this CDR3. CDR3 DNA: TGCGCCAGCAGCCAAGCTTGGACAGACTATGGCTACACCTTC. As protein: CASSQAWTDYGYTF. The rearrangement uses TRBV4-3 and TRBJ1-2, with D tentatively TRBD1 (6 bases). The CDR3 length is 14 residues. V was pared by 1 base and J by 3 bases, with 9 bases between. Germline CDR1 LGHNA, CDR2 YSLEER.

This chain connects TRBV27 to TRBJ1-5; D gene unclear. This CDR3 is built from 15 residues. Looked up from germline, CDR1 is MNHEY and CDR2 is SMNVEV (reference sequence). V lost 3 bases, J lost 4 bases, and 13 bases lay in between. The CDR3 DNA reads as TGTGCCAGCAGTTTCGGTGGGGTTCTTAATCAGCCCCAGCATTTT. As protein: CASSFGGVLNQPQHF.